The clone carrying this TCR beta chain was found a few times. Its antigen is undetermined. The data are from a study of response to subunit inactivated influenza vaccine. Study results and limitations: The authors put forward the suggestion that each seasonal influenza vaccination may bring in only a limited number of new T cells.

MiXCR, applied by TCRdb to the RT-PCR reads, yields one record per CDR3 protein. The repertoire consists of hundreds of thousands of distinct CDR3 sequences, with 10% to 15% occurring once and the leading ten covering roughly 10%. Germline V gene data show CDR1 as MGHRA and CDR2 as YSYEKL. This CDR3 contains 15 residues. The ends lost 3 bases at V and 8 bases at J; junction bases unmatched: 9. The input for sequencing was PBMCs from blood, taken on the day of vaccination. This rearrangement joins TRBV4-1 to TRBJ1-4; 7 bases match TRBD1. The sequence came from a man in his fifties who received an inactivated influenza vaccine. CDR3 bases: TGCGCCAGCAGCCAGGGTTCAGGGGGTCACGAAAAACTGTTTTTT. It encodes CASSQGSGGHEKLFF.